The rows below give T cell receptor beta chains drawn from one sample of a study of blood T cell repertoires in COVID-19. Clones were sequenced by immunoSEQ multiplex PCR, and TCRdb holds only the in-frame ones, with some missing. The sample lists 95,000 or so clones; under 85% were seen once. What was sequenced was peripheral blood. The receptors were sampled from a human donor in a cohort sampled during active COVID-19. The CDR3 runs from the conserved cysteine through the conserved F or W. A D gene is named only where the DNA matches it firmly. Expanded clones are given a class, and other clones once, few, many or no size at all.

cdr3_aa	cdr3_nt	d_call	j_call	v_call	clone_size
CASSRGQSNQPQHF	TGTGCCAGCAGCCGGGGACAGAGCAATCAGCCCCAGCATTTT	TRBD1	TRBJ1-5	TRBV7-9	.
CASSEQLWTSYGYTF	TGTGCCAGCAGTGAACAGTTGTGGACTTCCTATGGCTACACCTTC	.	TRBJ1-2	TRBV6-1	.
CASSLYSGQTTLEQYF	TGTGCCAGCAGCTTGTACTCCGGACAGACTACGCTCGAGCAGTACTTC	.	TRBJ2-7	TRBV5-8	.
CAALGGVNEKLFF	TGTGCCGCCCTGGGAGGGGTTAATGAAAAACTGTTTTTT	.	TRBJ1-4	TRBV28	.
CASSLGARYEQYF	TGTGCCAGCAGCTTAGGAGCACGATACGAGCAGTACTTC	.	TRBJ2-7	TRBV7-8	.
CASSQGIPGTPETQYF	TGCGCCAGCAGCCAAGGGATCCCCGGGACACCCGAGACCCAGTACTTC	.	TRBJ2-5	TRBV4-3	.
CAIQSAGSYEQYF	TGTGCCATCCAATCGGCAGGGTCCTACGAGCAGTACTTC	.	TRBJ2-7	TRBV28	.
CATSDLRSIVAGVNEQFF	TGTGCCACCAGTGATTTGCGTTCTATTGTAGCGGGGGTCAATGAGCAGTTCTTC	TRBD2	TRBJ2-1	TRBV24-1	.
CASSYSNRGNTEAFF	TGTGCCAGCAGTTACTCGAACAGGGGGAACACTGAAGCTTTCTTT	TRBD1	TRBJ1-1	TRBV6-5	.
CASSGGGAAAYEQYF	TGCGCCAGCAGCGGCGGCGGAGCCGCAGCCTACGAGCAGTACTTC	.	TRBJ2-7	TRBV5-1	.
CASSLVRPLAGGTNTGELFF	TGCGCCAGCAGCTTGGTACGGCCCCTAGCGGGGGGAACGAACACCGGGGAGCTGTTTTTT	TRBD2	TRBJ2-2	TRBV5-1	.
CASSWGGGTPNTGELFF	TGTGCCAGCAGCTGGGGGGGTGGCACACCGAACACCGGGGAGCTGTTTTTT	TRBD2	TRBJ2-2	TRBV7-6	.
CASSPAGAGTIYF	TGTGCCAGCAGTCCAGCAGGGGCTGGCACCATATATTTT	.	TRBJ1-3	TRBV12-3/TRBV12-4	.
CASNPPGVSYNSPLHF	TGTGCCAGCAACCCCCCAGGGGTTTCCTATAATTCACCCCTCCACTTT	.	TRBJ1-6	TRBV28	.
CASSTGEPRLGSPLHF	TGTGCCAGCTCAACCGGGGAGCCTCGGTTGGGCTCACCCCTCCACTTT	.	TRBJ1-6	TRBV18	.
CASSEEGNSGNTIYF	TGTGCCAGCAGTGAAGAGGGGAACTCTGGAAACACCATATATTTT	.	TRBJ1-3	TRBV2	.
CASSQGAYF	TGTGCCAGCAGCCAAGGGGCTTACTTC	.	TRBJ2-5	TRBV3-1/TRBV3-2	.
CASGPGRTGNTIYF	TGTGCCAGCGGGCCGGGAAGGACTGGAAACACCATATATTTT	.	TRBJ1-3	TRBV6-5	.
CASSLHRGTNYEQYF	TGTGCCAGCAGTTTGCACAGGGGGACAAACTACGAGCAGTACTTC	TRBD1	TRBJ2-7	TRBV2	.
CASSFQGRTTGELFF	TGTGCCAGCAGTTTCCAGGGTAGGACCACCGGGGAGCTGTTTTTT	.	TRBJ2-2	TRBV27	.
CASATAKGGQETQYF	TGTGCTAGTGCTACAGCGAAGGGAGGACAAGAGACCCAGTACTTC	.	TRBJ2-5	TRBV12-5	few
CASRGGVSTGELFF	TGTGCCAGCAGGGGCGGGGTGAGCACCGGGGAGCTGTTTTTT	.	TRBJ2-2	TRBV27	.
CASSAFGQGNYGYTF	TGTGCCAGCAGCGCCTTCGGACAGGGCAACTATGGCTACACCTTC	TRBD1	TRBJ1-2	TRBV3-1/TRBV3-2	.
CASSLREGGNQPQHF	TGTGCCAGCAGTTTAAGGGAGGGGGGAAATCAGCCCCAGCATTTT	.	TRBJ1-5	TRBV27	.
CASTRGLEAFF	TGTGCCAGCACCCGGGGATTAGAAGCTTTCTTT	.	TRBJ1-1	TRBV7-3	.
CASSLGRAGVGTDTQYF	TGTGCCAGCAGCTTAGGAAGGGCGGGGGTTGGTACAGATACGCAGTATTTT	TRBD2	TRBJ2-3	TRBV7-2	.
CASSLGGQGYYGYTF	TGCGCCAGCAGCTTGGGAGGACAGGGCTACTATGGCTACACCTTC	TRBD1	TRBJ1-2	TRBV5-1	.
CASSSIGTGKEKLFF	TGTGCCAGCAGCTCTATAGGGACAGGGAAGGAAAAACTGTTTTTT	TRBD1	TRBJ1-4	TRBV7-2	.
CATSRGSRSNQPQHF	TGTGCCACCAGCAGAGGGTCCCGGAGCAATCAGCCCCAGCATTTT	.	TRBJ1-5	TRBV15	once
CASSLVGSGGLTYNEQFF	TGTGCCAGCAGCTTAGTCGGAAGCGGGGGGTTAACCTACAATGAGCAGTTCTTC	TRBD2	TRBJ2-1	TRBV7-8	.
CASRERGTGQIYSNQPQHF	TGTGCCAGCAGGGAGAGAGGGACAGGGCAGATCTATAGCAATCAGCCCCAGCATTTT	TRBD1	TRBJ1-5	TRBV28	.
CAIKPQGSGGRQYF	TGTGCCATCAAGCCTCAGGGTAGCGGGGGAAGGCAGTACTTC	TRBD2	TRBJ2-7	TRBV10-3	.
CASSQSPLAGLEDTGELFF	TGTGCCAGCAGCCAATCTCCCCTAGCGGGGCTCGAAGACACCGGGGAGCTGTTTTTT	TRBD2	TRBJ2-2	TRBV7-3	.
CASSLEVAGTLLYNEQFF	TGTGCCAGCAGCCTGGAAGTAGCGGGAACCCTACTTTACAATGAGCAGTTCTTC	TRBD2	TRBJ2-1	TRBV14	once